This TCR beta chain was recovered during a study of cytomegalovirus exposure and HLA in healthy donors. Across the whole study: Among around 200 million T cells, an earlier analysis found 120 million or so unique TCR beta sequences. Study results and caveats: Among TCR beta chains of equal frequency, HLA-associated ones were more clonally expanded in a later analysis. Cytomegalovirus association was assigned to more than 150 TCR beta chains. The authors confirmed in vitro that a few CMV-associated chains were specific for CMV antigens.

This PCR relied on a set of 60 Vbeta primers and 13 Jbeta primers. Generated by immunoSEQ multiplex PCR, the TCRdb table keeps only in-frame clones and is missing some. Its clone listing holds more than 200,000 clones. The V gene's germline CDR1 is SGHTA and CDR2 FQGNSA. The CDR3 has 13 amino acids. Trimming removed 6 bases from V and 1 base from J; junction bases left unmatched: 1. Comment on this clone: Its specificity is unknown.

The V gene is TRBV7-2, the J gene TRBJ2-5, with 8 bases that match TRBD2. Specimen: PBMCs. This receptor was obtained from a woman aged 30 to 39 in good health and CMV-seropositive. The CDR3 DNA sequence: TGTGCCAGCAGGGGACTAGTCCAAGAGACCCAGTACTTC. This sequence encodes CASRGLVQETQYF.